These 20 T cell receptor beta chains originate from one sample sequenced in a study of cytomegalovirus exposure and HLA in healthy donors. Clones were read by immunoSEQ multiplex PCR, and TCRdb kept only the in-frame ones, dropping some. The sample gives some 240,000 clones, 83% of which show up once; around 5.6% is in the top ten. The sample was PBMCs. The receptors derive from a young woman in good health and CMV-seronegative.

The chain combines TRBV9 with TRBJ2-3; 13 bases align to TRBD2. The CDR3 is made up of 15 amino acids. CDR1 and CDR2 from the germline V gene are SGDLS and YYNGEE. V lost 0 bases, J lost 5 bases, and 0 bases stayed unmatched. CDR3 in amino acids: CASSVGLAGGDTQYF. CDR3 coding DNA: TGTGCCAGCAGCGTAGGACTAGCGGGAGGAGATACGCAGTATTTT.

The chain carries TRBV6-1 and TRBJ2-1, with 10 bases aligning to TRBD1. CDR3 length: 17 residues. V gave up 2 bases and J gave up 7 bases; unmatched junction bases: 11. From germline, CDR1 is MNHNS and CDR2 SASEGT. CDR3 sequence: CASSENSGTGAKNEQFF. CDR3 nucleotides: TGTGCCAGCAGTGAAAATAGCGGGACAGGGGCTAAAAATGAGCAGTTCTTC.

The V call is TRBV11-2, the J call TRBJ1-5, with D perhaps TRBD1 (5 bases). The V gene lost 5 bases and the J gene lost 7 bases, with 12 bases spanning the gap. This CDR3 contains 13 residues. The V gene's germline CDR1 is SGHAT and CDR2 FQNNGV. The CDR3, as DNA: TGTGCCAGCAGCCCAGGGTCCGGGCAGCCCCAGCATTTT. As protein: CASSPGSGQPQHF.

The chain carries TRBV2 and TRBJ1-4, with D possibly being TRBD1 (6 bases). Germline V gene data show CDR1 as SNHLY and CDR2 as FYNNEI. The CDR3 sequence is 14 residues long. V shed 10 bases and J shed 4 bases, with 16 bases lying between them. The CDR3 spells CAISRTVLNEKLFF. The CDR3, as DNA: TGTGCCATCTCTCGGACAGTCCTTAATGAAAAACTGTTTTTT.

The CDR3 nucleotides read TGTGCCAGCAGTGTTCTACAGGGGGAGGACACTGAAGCTTTCTTT. Its translation: CASSVLQGEDTEAFF. The chain carries TRBV6-1 and TRBJ1-1; 8 positions match TRBD1. With V trimmed by 4 bases and J by 3 bases, 7 bases remained unmatched. Germline V gives CDR1 MNHNS, CDR2 SASEGT. The CDR3 has 15 residues.

The chain employs TRBV5-1 and TRBJ1-5, with 9 bases identical to TRBD1. Losses at the gene ends were 5 bases for V and 7 bases for J; bases not matched to a gene: 10. There are 15 residues in the CDR3. Germline CDR1 and CDR2: SGHRS and YFSETQ. The CDR3 coding sequence is TGCGCCAGCAGTTTACAGGGGGCGTCGGGACAGCCCCAGCATTTT. Amino acids: CASSLQGASGQPQHF.

Only a few counts were recorded for this clone. V and J are TRBV28 and TRBJ1-5; perhaps TRBD1 as D (6 bases). This CDR3 comprises 14 residues. V was cut by 6 bases and J by 2 bases, with 11 bases left in between. The germline CDR1 and CDR2 sequences are MDHEN and SYDVKM. This chain's CDR3 is CASRQGGGNQPQHF. CDR3 DNA: TGTGCCAGCAGACAGGGAGGGGGCAATCAGCCCCAGCATTTT.

The J gene is TRBJ1-1, the V gene TRBV15, with D perhaps TRBD1 (6 bases). CDR3 size: 15 residues. CDR1 is LNHNV and CDR2 is YYDKDF in the germline V gene (reference sequence). With 5 bases removed from V and 0 bases from J, the gap between germline ends came to 13 bases. CDR3 nucleotide sequence: TGTGCCACCAGCGGCATAAAGGGGGTGAACACTGAAGCTTTCTTT. Its protein is CATSGIKGVNTEAFF.

J is TRBJ2-7 and V is TRBV27; D unresolved. Trimming removed 3 bases at V and 3 bases at J, with 15 bases between. The CDR3 has 15 amino acids. Per the germline V gene, CDR1 is MNHEY and CDR2 is SMNVEV (reference sequence). The CDR3 region is CASSFGAAGLYEQYF. For the CDR3, the DNA is TGTGCCAGCAGTTTCGGTGCGGCTGGGCTCTACGAGCAGTACTTC.

This clone was counted a few times. The chain employs TRBV30 and TRBJ1-1; a weak D match, TRBD1 (6 bases). The germline gives CDR1 GTSNPN, CDR2 SVGIG (reference sequence). This CDR3 has 12 amino acids. V gave up 0 bases and J gave up 8 bases, with 10 bases separating them. For the CDR3, the DNA is TGTGCCTGGAGTGTACAGGGAATAGAAGCTTTCTTT. This codes for CAWSVQGIEAFF.

The J gene is TRBJ1-2, the V gene TRBV2; tentatively, D is TRBD1 (6 bases). There are 16 residues in the CDR3. Germline V lookup: CDR1 SNHLY, CDR2 FYNNEI. Trimming left V 7 bases short and J 4 bases short, with 22 bases between. CDR3 bases: TGTGCCAGCATACCGTGGGCGACAGGATTGGGCTATGGCTACACCTTC. Translated, it gives CASIPWATGLGYGYTF.

This clone was seen a few times. The chain couples TRBV30 to TRBJ2-3; 9 positions match TRBD1. The junction had 3 bases not matched to a gene; V was cut back by 8 bases and J by 3 bases. The CDR3 consists of 12 residues. The V gene's germline CDR1 is GTSNPN and CDR2 SVGIG (reference sequence). The CDR3 region is CAGDRVTDTQYF. In nucleotides, the CDR3 is TGTGCCGGGGACAGGGTGACAGATACGCAGTATTTT.

The chain is built from TRBV27 and TRBJ1-1; 7 nucleotides match TRBD1. The CDR3 runs to 13 residues. Germline trimming cut 10 bases from V and 0 bases from J; bases unmatched to any gene: 5. Germline V lookup: CDR1 MNHEY, CDR2 SMNVEV (reference sequence). CDR3 loop: CATGDRMNTEAFF. CDR3 sequence (DNA): TGTGCCACCGGGGACAGAATGAACACTGAAGCTTTCTTT.

The chain carries TRBV6-1 and TRBJ2-7, with 8 bases identical to TRBD1. CDR1 MNHNS and CDR2 SASEGT come from the germline V gene. The length of the CDR3 is 15 residues. The J segment lost 0 bases and the V segment lost 6 bases, leaving 7 bases of the junction unmatched. CDR3 residues: CASRAGQGGSYEQYF. The CDR3 DNA sequence: TGTGCCAGCAGGGCCGGACAGGGAGGCTCCTACGAGCAGTACTTC.

V usage is TRBV29-1 and J usage is TRBJ1-1, with D unresolved. V lost 2 bases, J lost 6 bases, and 16 bases lay in between. Per the germline V gene, CDR1 is SQVTM and CDR2 is ANQGSEA. The CDR3 has 14 amino acids. CDR3 nucleotides: TGCAGCGTTGAACGATCGCTAGAATCGCCTGAAGCTTTCTTT. Translated, it gives CSVERSLESPEAFF.

The J gene is TRBJ2-5, the V gene TRBV30; the D gene could be TRBD1 or TRBD2 (6 bases each). This CDR3 is 15 amino acids long. Per germline, CDR1 GTSNPN and CDR2 SVGIG (reference sequence). Between the trimmed V and J ends, which lost 2 bases and 1 base, there was a span of 14 bases. CDR3: CAWSRGAAGQETQYF. The CDR3 nucleotides are TGTGCCTGGAGTAGGGGGGCGGCAGGCCAAGAGACCCAGTACTTC.

This chain joins TRBV9 and TRBJ1-1, with a possible D match to TRBD1 (5 bases). Germline-derived CDR1 and CDR2 are SGDLS and YYNGEE. The CDR3 has 16 residues. Between the trimmed V and J ends, which lost 4 bases and 0 bases, there was a span of 16 bases. The DNA of the CDR3 is TGTGCCAGCAGCCGAGGGGAGGGGACGGTGAACACTGAAGCTTTCTTT. This codes for CASSRGEGTVNTEAFF.

This clone was recorded once. V is TRBV7-9 and J is TRBJ1-1, with D unclear. From germline, CDR1 is SEHNR and CDR2 FQNEAQ (reference sequence). This CDR3 is built from 19 residues. V was cut by 3 bases and J by 0 bases, with 23 bases left in between. Here the CDR3 DNA reads TGTGCCAGCAGCTTTCCGTTAGTTGTGAGGAGGACTATGAACACTGAAGCTTTCTTT. It codes for CASSFPLVVRRTMNTEAFF.

This sequence joins TRBV12-5 and TRBJ1-1, with D uncertain. CDR3 size: 14 residues. Trimming took 1 base from V and 7 from J, leaving 13 bases between them. The germline CDR1 and CDR2 sequences are LGHNT and FRNRAP. This CDR3 reads CASGLGRPPLEAFF. The CDR3 DNA reads as TGTGCTAGTGGTTTGGGAAGGCCACCCCTTGAAGCTTTCTTT.

This chain joins TRBV5-1 and TRBJ1-3; TRBD1 matches 9 bases. This CDR3 region has 16 residues. Per germline, CDR1 SGHRS and CDR2 YFSETQ. The V segment lost 0 bases and the J segment 0 bases; nucleotides outside the gene matches: 1. The CDR3 loop is CASSLGGQGSGNTIYF. As DNA, the CDR3 is TGCGCCAGCAGCTTGGGGGGACAGGGCTCTGGAAACACCATATATTTT.